This TCR beta chain was sequenced during a study of blood T cell repertoires in COVID-19 (dated by TCRdb to between 2020 and 2021). The study in broad terms: The collaborator samples originated in the United States, Italy and Spain and spanned the acute and convalescent phases of COVID-19. The prospective study material was composed of cDNA or gDNA derived from T cells, B-cell-depleted T cells, or PBMCs. The dataset comprised deeply sampled blood TCRbeta repertoires from subjects exposed to, actively infected with, or recovered from COVID-19. The repertoires were released in a freely available public database meant as a resource for research on the immune response to SARS-CoV-2. The samples were drawn from two sources: the first 160 participants of the ongoing ImmuneRACE study, and 1,200 or so subjects contributed by 6 global collaborators. A de-identified subject ID, COVID-19 status, age in years and sex were almost always included in the sample metadata. Where HLA class I and class II types were available, the types were taken from metadata supplied by the sample provider, not from assay-based typing. General findings and caveats noted by the study authors: How much clinical and demographic metadata was included differed by source and by participant, and the metadata was provided uncurated.

On this clone: The antigen it binds to is not known. No clone much larger than this one lies a single base away; base qualities are absent.

TCRbeta CDR3 regions were amplified from genomic DNA using the immunoSEQ Assay, a bias-controlled multiplex PCR. The source study handled its data this way. The number of nucleated cells in each sample was estimated from the amplification of reference gene primers within the assay. Sequence reads were collapsed and filtered to measure the absolute abundance of every unique TCRbeta CDR3 rearrangement. For each sample, productive Simpson clonality was calculated by taking the square root of Simpson's diversity index across productive rearrangements. Imported from immuneACCESS, the table was reduced by TCRdb to in-frame sequences with V and J called. These copies leave out some clones; in studies compared against another copy, an unresolved V gene accounts for under half, and the cause of the remainder is not known. For V, J and clone size, that table is used; D and trimming come from the DNA. The sample yields fewer than 350,000 clones; about 82% were counted once. The ten largest clones represent 4.1% of the sample.

CDR1 and CDR2 are read off the germline V gene as MDHEN and SYDVKM. Trimming removed 6 bases from V and 4 bases from J; the gene matches leave 6 bases unexplained. Taken from cysteine to phenylalanine, the CDR3 has 14 residues. Only the CDR3 region is kept as DNA, spanning 42 bases read in frame from base 1. Whole blood was collected in K2EDTA tubes by collaborating institutions according to the institutions' own protocols. For TCRbeta analysis, collaborator samples were shipped as frozen whole blood, as isolated PBMCs, or as DNA extracted from either sample type. The receptor comes from a woman aged 45-60 years with active or convalescent COVID-19. The chain is encoded by TRBV28 joined to TRBJ1-1, with 9 central nucleotides matching TRBD1. Material for sequencing was peripheral blood. The CDR3 protein is CASRTGGAPTEAFF. The DNA reads TGTGCCAGCAGAACAGGGGGCGCTCCCACTGAAGCTTTCTTT.